This TCR beta chain was identified during a study of blood T cell repertoires in COVID-19. All recovered Cohort 3 donors got two negative PCRs, got clearance, or saw symptom resolution. Germline CDR1 KGHSH, CDR2 LQKENI. This CDR3 is 17 amino acids long. The junction had 12 bases not matched to a gene; V was cut back by 4 bases and J by 6 bases. Produced via immunoSEQ multiplex PCR; TCRdb's table is partial and in-frame only. The profile shows 250,000 to 300,000 clones, 86% of them singletons. This receptor was identified in a man between 18 and 35 years old who had recovered from COVID-19. The rearrangement joins TRBV18 to TRBJ2-5; 12 positions match TRBD1. Sequenced: PBMCs or T cells enriched from blood (not recorded which). The DNA for the CDR3 is TGTGCCAGCTCACTAACCAATCCGGGACAGGGGGCAAAGACCCAGTACTTC. It specifies CASSLTNPGQGAKTQYF.